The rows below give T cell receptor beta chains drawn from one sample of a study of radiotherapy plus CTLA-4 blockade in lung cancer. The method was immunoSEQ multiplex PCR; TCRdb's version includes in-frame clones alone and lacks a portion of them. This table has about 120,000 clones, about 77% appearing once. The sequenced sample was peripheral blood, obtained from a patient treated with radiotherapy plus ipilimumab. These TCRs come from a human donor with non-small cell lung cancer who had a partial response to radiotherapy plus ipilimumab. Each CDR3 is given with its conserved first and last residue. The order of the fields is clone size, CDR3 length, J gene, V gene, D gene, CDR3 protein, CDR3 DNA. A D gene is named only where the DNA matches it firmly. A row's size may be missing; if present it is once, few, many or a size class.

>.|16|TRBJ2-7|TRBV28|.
CASSHSGGLRRDEQYF
TGTGCCAGCAGTCACTCAGGGGGTTTAAGGAGGGACGAGCAGTACTTC
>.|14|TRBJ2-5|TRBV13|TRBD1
CASSLGGGEETQYF
TGTGCCAGCAGCTTAGGAGGGGGCGAAGAGACCCAGTACTTC
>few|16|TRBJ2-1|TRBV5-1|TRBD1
CASSPLTGGAYNEQFF
TGCGCCAGCAGCCCCTTGACAGGGGGCGCTTACAATGAGCAGTTCTTC
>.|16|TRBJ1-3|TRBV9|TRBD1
CASSPYGQVGEGTIYF
TGTGCCAGCAGCCCCTATGGACAGGTCGGAGAAGGCACCATATATTTT
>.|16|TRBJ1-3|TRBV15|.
CATSRGQADSGNTIYF
TGTGCCACCAGCAGAGGACAGGCCGACTCTGGAAACACCATATATTTT
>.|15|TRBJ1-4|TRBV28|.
CASMYGGLTNEKLFF
TGTGCCAGCATGTACGGGGGGCTGACGAATGAAAAACTGTTTTTT
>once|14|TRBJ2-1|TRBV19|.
CASSTGTGLGWQFF
TGTGCCAGTAGTACCGGGACTGGCTTGGGCTGGCAGTTCTTC
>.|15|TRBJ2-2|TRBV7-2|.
CASSLVRGVTGELFF
TGTGCCAGCAGCCTTGTCAGGGGGGTCACCGGGGAGCTGTTTTTT
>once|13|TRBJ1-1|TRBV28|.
CASKFRGGTEAFF
TGTGCCAGCAAGTTTCGCGGGGGCACTGAAGCTTTCTTT
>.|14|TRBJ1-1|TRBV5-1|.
CASSYTGQNTEAFF
TGCGCCAGCAGCTATACCGGACAGAACACTGAAGCTTTCTTT
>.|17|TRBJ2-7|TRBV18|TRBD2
CASSPLRTSGMGYEQYF
TGTGCCAGCTCACCGCTCCGGACTAGCGGGATGGGCTACGAGCAGTACTTC
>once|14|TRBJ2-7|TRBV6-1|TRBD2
CASISGRATYEQYF
TGTGCCAGCATCAGCGGGAGGGCCACCTACGAGCAGTACTTC
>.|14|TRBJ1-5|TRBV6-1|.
CASNRGREFGPQHF
TGTGCCAGCAACAGAGGCAGGGAATTTGGGCCCCAGCATTTT
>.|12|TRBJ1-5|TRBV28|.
CASSGHYQPQHF
TGTGCCAGCAGTGGACATTATCAGCCCCAGCATTTT